The rows below give T cell receptor beta chains drawn from one sample of a study of blood T cell repertoires in COVID-19. Only in-frame clones appear in the TCRdb table, and some are missing; sequencing was by immunoSEQ multiplex PCR. The sample yields about 180,000 clones, 89% seen once. Sequencing input: peripheral blood. The origin of the receptors is a man between 18 and 35 years old who had recovered from COVID-19. Each CDR3 is given with its conserved first and last residue. Fields, in order: J gene, D gene, clone size, V gene, CDR3 DNA, CDR3 protein. D genes are given only for firm matches. The size entry is marked missing in some rows and otherwise reads once, few, many or a size class.

j_gene: TRBJ1-6
d_gene: NA
abundance: once
v_gene: TRBV10-3
CDR3nt: TGTGCCACCAGCGGCTCCTATAATTCACCCCTCCACTTT
CDR3aa: CATSGSYNSPLHF

j_gene: TRBJ2-7
d_gene: NA
abundance: few
v_gene: TRBV6-6
CDR3nt: TGTGCCAGCAGTCGACAGGAAACCTACGAGCAGTACTTC
CDR3aa: CASSRQETYEQYF

j_gene: TRBJ1-6
d_gene: TRBD1
abundance: few
v_gene: TRBV28
CDR3nt: TGTGCCAGCAGTTACGGGACAGACAATTCACCCCTCCACTTT
CDR3aa: CASSYGTDNSPLHF

j_gene: TRBJ1-5
d_gene: NA
abundance: NA
v_gene: TRBV19
CDR3nt: TGTGCCAGTAGTATGCGAGGGGACTATAGCAATCAGCCCCAGCATTTT
CDR3aa: CASSMRGDYSNQPQHF

j_gene: TRBJ2-2
d_gene: TRBD2
abundance: NA
v_gene: TRBV7-2
CDR3nt: TGTGCCAGCAGCCCCCGATCCGCGGGAGGGCATAGCACCGGGGAGCTGTTTTTT
CDR3aa: CASSPRSAGGHSTGELFF

j_gene: TRBJ2-5
d_gene: NA
abundance: NA
v_gene: TRBV28
CDR3nt: TGTGCCAGCAGCCCCGTACTGTCCCAAGAGACCCAGTACTTC
CDR3aa: CASSPVLSQETQYF

j_gene: TRBJ1-2
d_gene: NA
abundance: NA
v_gene: TRBV20-1
CDR3nt: TGCAGTGCTAGTGATCCCAAAGAGATCCCCAACTATGGCTACACCTTC
CDR3aa: CSASDPKEIPNYGYTF

j_gene: TRBJ2-1
d_gene: NA
abundance: NA
v_gene: TRBV5-1
CDR3nt: TGCGCCAGCAGCAGGGAGGGGGGAAATGAGCAGTTCTTC
CDR3aa: CASSREGGNEQFF

j_gene: TRBJ2-7
d_gene: TRBD2
abundance: once
v_gene: TRBV19
CDR3nt: TGTGCCAGTAGTGCGGCTAGCGGGAGCTACGAGCAGTACTTC
CDR3aa: CASSAASGSYEQYF

j_gene: TRBJ1-1
d_gene: NA
abundance: NA
v_gene: TRBV27
CDR3nt: TGTGCCAGTTGCCCGGGGGGCCGAGGAGTCACTGAAGCTTTCTTT
CDR3aa: CASCPGGRGVTEAFF

j_gene: TRBJ1-6
d_gene: NA
abundance: NA
v_gene: TRBV6-4
CDR3nt: TGTGCCAGCAGTGACAGATTCGGGGATAATTCACCCCTCCACTTT
CDR3aa: CASSDRFGDNSPLHF

j_gene: TRBJ2-7
d_gene: TRBD2
abundance: NA
v_gene: TRBV7-8
CDR3nt: TGTGCCAGCAGCTTAGGGGGAACCTTGAGACTAGCGGGACCCGCCTACGAGCAGTACTTC
CDR3aa: CASSLGGTLRLAGPAYEQYF

j_gene: TRBJ2-1
d_gene: NA
abundance: NA
v_gene: TRBV6-6
CDR3nt: TGTGCCAGCAGTCCCGGAGAGGTCGCATACAATGAGCAGTTCTTC
CDR3aa: CASSPGEVAYNEQFF

j_gene: TRBJ2-1
d_gene: TRBD2
abundance: NA
v_gene: TRBV5-1
CDR3nt: TGCGCCAGCAGCTTGGCCCTAGCGGGCCCCTACAATGAGCAGTTCTTC
CDR3aa: CASSLALAGPYNEQFF

j_gene: TRBJ2-1
d_gene: NA
abundance: NA
v_gene: TRBV4-3
CDR3nt: TGCGCCAGCAGCCAAGGAGTACCATCCGACAATGAGCAGTTCTTC
CDR3aa: CASSQGVPSDNEQFF

j_gene: TRBJ2-1
d_gene: TRBD1
abundance: NA
v_gene: TRBV27
CDR3nt: TGTGCCAGCAGTCTGGGACAGGGGGTACTCAGTGAGCAGTTCTTC
CDR3aa: CASSLGQGVLSEQFF

j_gene: TRBJ2-3
d_gene: NA
abundance: NA
v_gene: TRBV11-2
CDR3nt: TGTGCCAGCAGCTCACTTGGGTCAGGAGATACGCAGTATTTT
CDR3aa: CASSSLGSGDTQYF

j_gene: TRBJ2-5
d_gene: TRBD1
abundance: NA
v_gene: TRBV7-9
CDR3nt: TGTGCCAGCAGCCCCCGGGACAGGAGATCACAAGAGACCCAGTACTTC
CDR3aa: CASSPRDRRSQETQYF

j_gene: TRBJ2-3
d_gene: TRBD2
abundance: NA
v_gene: TRBV7-8
CDR3nt: TGTGCCAGCAGCTTAGTGGGGATAGCGGGGCCCACAGATACGCAGTATTTT
CDR3aa: CASSLVGIAGPTDTQYF

j_gene: TRBJ2-7
d_gene: NA
abundance: NA
v_gene: TRBV27
CDR3nt: TGTGCCAGCAGTTTAGGCCCCGGGGAGCAGTACTTC
CDR3aa: CASSLGPGEQYF

j_gene: TRBJ2-5
d_gene: TRBD2
abundance: NA
v_gene: TRBV7-2
CDR3nt: TGTGCCAGCAGCATCTCGACTAGCGGAGGCCAAGAGACCCAGTACTTC
CDR3aa: CASSISTSGGQETQYF

j_gene: TRBJ2-5
d_gene: TRBD1
abundance: NA
v_gene: TRBV24-1
CDR3nt: TGTGCCACCAGTGAACCCCTCGGGACAGGGGGTTGGGAGACCCAGTACTTC
CDR3aa: CATSEPLGTGGWETQYF

j_gene: TRBJ2-1
d_gene: NA
abundance: NA
v_gene: TRBV7-2
CDR3nt: TGTGCCAGCAGCCGCCAATCCGGGGATTACAATGAGCAGTTCTTC
CDR3aa: CASSRQSGDYNEQFF

j_gene: TRBJ2-7
d_gene: TRBD2
abundance: NA
v_gene: TRBV9
CDR3nt: TGTGCCAGCAGCCGCACTAGCGGGGGTACCTACGAGCAGTACTTC
CDR3aa: CASSRTSGGTYEQYF

j_gene: TRBJ2-3
d_gene: NA
abundance: NA
v_gene: TRBV13
CDR3nt: TGTGCCAGCAGCCTTCCGGGGGATGATACAGATACGCAGTATTTT
CDR3aa: CASSLPGDDTDTQYF

j_gene: TRBJ2-1
d_gene: TRBD1
abundance: NA
v_gene: TRBV10-3
CDR3nt: TGTGCCATCAGTCAAGGCAGGGGGAAGTACAATGAGCAGTTCTTC
CDR3aa: CAISQGRGKYNEQFF

j_gene: TRBJ2-7
d_gene: NA
abundance: once
v_gene: TRBV29-1
CDR3nt: TGCAGCGTCGGTGAACTGAGTTACTACGAGCAGTACTTC
CDR3aa: CSVGELSYYEQYF

j_gene: TRBJ2-1
d_gene: NA
abundance: NA
v_gene: TRBV15
CDR3nt: TGTGCCACCAGCAGAGGGCGACTAGCAGGGGACAATGAGCAGTTCTTC
CDR3aa: CATSRGRLAGDNEQFF

j_gene: TRBJ2-7
d_gene: TRBD2
abundance: NA
v_gene: TRBV18
CDR3nt: TGTGCCAGCTCAAGCGGGAGGATGTCCTACGAGCAGTACTTC
CDR3aa: CASSSGRMSYEQYF

j_gene: TRBJ2-2
d_gene: TRBD2
abundance: NA
v_gene: TRBV4-3
CDR3nt: TGCGCCAGCAGCCAAGTGGGTGCGGCAGGGAGGGCCGGGGAGCTGTTTTTT
CDR3aa: CASSQVGAAGRAGELFF

j_gene: TRBJ2-5
d_gene: NA
abundance: NA
v_gene: TRBV3-1/TRBV3-2
CDR3nt: TGTGCCAGCAGCCACGCATCCCGGGAAACCCGGGAGACCCAGTACTTC
CDR3aa: CASSHASRETRETQYF

j_gene: TRBJ2-7
d_gene: NA
abundance: NA
v_gene: TRBV6-5
CDR3nt: TGTGCCAGCGAGCCCAGCGGGCTTTACGGAGAGCAGTACTTC
CDR3aa: CASEPSGLYGEQYF

j_gene: TRBJ1-2
d_gene: NA
abundance: once
v_gene: TRBV30
CDR3nt: TGTGCCTGGAGTTTGGGGCCGGCTAACTATGGCTACACCTTC
CDR3aa: CAWSLGPANYGYTF

j_gene: TRBJ1-1
d_gene: NA
abundance: NA
v_gene: TRBV19
CDR3nt: TGTGCCAGTAGTATTAGGAAGGCGGGGGGCACTGAAGCTTTCTTT
CDR3aa: CASSIRKAGGTEAFF

j_gene: TRBJ2-1
d_gene: NA
abundance: NA
v_gene: TRBV4-3
CDR3nt: TGCGCCAGCAGCCAAGTTGACGGGGGTAATGAGCAGTTCTTC
CDR3aa: CASSQVDGGNEQFF

j_gene: TRBJ2-7
d_gene: NA
abundance: NA
v_gene: TRBV5-6
CDR3nt: TGTGCCAGCAGCTTAGGTCGAAGGGGCTACGAGCAGTACTTC
CDR3aa: CASSLGRRGYEQYF

j_gene: TRBJ1-2
d_gene: TRBD1
abundance: once
v_gene: TRBV24-1
CDR3nt: TGTGCCACCAGTGATTCCGACAGGGGCTTCGTGGGCTACACCTTC
CDR3aa: CATSDSDRGFVGYTF

j_gene: TRBJ2-1
d_gene: NA
abundance: NA
v_gene: TRBV11-2
CDR3nt: TGTGCCAGCAGCTTAGCGGTTTATAATGAGCAGTTCTTC
CDR3aa: CASSLAVYNEQFF

j_gene: TRBJ2-5
d_gene: NA
abundance: NA
v_gene: TRBV28
CDR3nt: TGTGCCAGCAGTTTACAGACAGTCAAAGAGACCCAGTACTTC
CDR3aa: CASSLQTVKETQYF

j_gene: TRBJ2-5
d_gene: NA
abundance: once
v_gene: TRBV20-1
CDR3nt: TGCAGTGCACAGCAAGAGACCCAGTACTTC
CDR3aa: CSAQQETQYF